Listed here are 14 T cell receptor beta chains from one sample, sequenced in a study of identical twins. TCRdb itself ran the 5' RACE reads through MiXCR, one entry per CDR3 protein. The table records just over 500,000 distinct CDR3 sequences, less than 25% of them present only once. The sample was also reused in another study, on T cells expressing NK-cell markers.

Sequencing was done on a sample of CD4+ T cells sorted from blood. The receptors originated from a woman under 30 in good health.

V usage is TRBV7-9 and J usage is TRBJ1-1; TRBD1 matches at 7 bases. The CDR3 sequence is 17 residues long. CDR1 SEHNR and CDR2 FQNEAQ come from the germline V gene (reference sequence). V dropped 6 bases and J dropped 3; count of bases not matched to a gene: 16. This CDR3 reads CASRPRTGTLKDTEAFF. The CDR3 DNA follows: TGTGCCAGCAGACCTAGGACAGGTACCTTAAAGGACACTGAAGCTTTCTTT.

This clonotype appeared many times. The chain employs TRBV12-3 or TRBV12-4 and TRBJ2-1; D remains ambiguous. Trimming left V 1 base short and J 0 bases short, with 7 bases between. The CDR3 has 15 residues. CDR3 coding DNA: TGTGCCAGCAGTTTAGGAGCCCCCTCCTACAATGAGCAGTTCTTC. Its protein product is CASSLGAPSYNEQFF.

This chain uses TRBV6-2 or TRBV6-3 with TRBJ1-1, with D uncertain. V dropped 6 bases and J dropped 1 base, with 9 bases sitting between them. The CDR3 extends over 13 amino acids. Looked up from germline, CDR1 is MNHEY and CDR2 is SVGEGT. DNA for the CDR3: TGTGCCAGCAGCCGCCTGACGAACACTGAAGCTTTCTTT. Translated, it gives CASSRLTNTEAFF.

The chain joins TRBV7-9 to TRBJ2-3; tentatively, D is TRBD1 (6 bases). The germline V gene has CDR1 SEHNR and CDR2 FQNEAQ (reference sequence). V gave up 5 bases and J gave up 4 bases, with 10 bases separating them. The CDR3 totals 13 residues. The CDR3 region has the DNA TGTGCCAGCAGCCGAACAGGGCCAGATACGCAGTATTTT. Its translation: CASSRTGPDTQYF.

The chain employs TRBV6-1 and TRBJ1-1; D is uncertain. CDR3 length: 13 residues. V lost 2 bases to trimming and J lost 13 bases, with 17 bases between them. Germline CDR1 MNHNS, CDR2 SASEGT. This chain's CDR3 is CASSESEGLKLFF. CDR3 bases: TGTGCCAGCAGTGAAAGTGAGGGATTAAAGCTTTTCTTT.

The chain combines TRBV6-5 with TRBJ1-1; TRBD1 is a possible D gene (6 bases). The germline V gene encodes CDR1 MNHEY and CDR2 SVGAGI. With 4 bases removed from V and 8 bases from J, the gap between germline ends came to 14 bases. CDR3 length equals 13 residues. CDR3 nucleotide sequence: TGTGCCAGCAGTTCACTGACAGGAACCGAAGCTTTCTTT. It translates to CASSSLTGTEAFF.

This clonotype turned up a few times. This chain connects TRBV20-1 to TRBJ2-1; 12 bases line up with TRBD2. Germline CDR1 DFQATT, CDR2 SNEGSKA (reference sequence). The J segment lost 0 bases and the V segment lost 3 bases, leaving 6 bases of the junction unmatched. The CDR3 contains 17 residues. CDR3 residues: CSASSLAGGPSYNEQFF. As DNA, the CDR3 is TGCAGTGCTAGTTCGCTAGCGGGAGGGCCCTCCTACAATGAGCAGTTCTTC.

At least ten counts were recorded for this clonotype. Here the CDR3 DNA reads TGTGCCAGCAGCGTTGCAGGGGACGAGCAGTACTTC. As protein: CASSVAGDEQYF. The chain has TRBV2 and TRBJ2-7; TRBD1 might be the D (6 bases). In germline, CDR1 is SNHLY, CDR2 FYNNEI. The CDR3 runs 12 residues. Trimming shortened V by 6 bases and J by 5 bases, and 11 bases separated the two germline ends.

There are many counts of this clonotype. The chain recombines TRBV5-1 with TRBJ1-6, with unresolved D. Germline V gene data show CDR1 as SGHRS and CDR2 as YFSETQ. This CDR3 is 14 amino acids long. Trimming removed 0 bases at V and 7 bases at J, with 8 bases between. The CDR3 sequence is CASSLGRPNSPLHF. The DNA of the CDR3 is TGCGCCAGCAGCTTGGGCAGACCGAATTCACCCCTCCACTTT.

This clonotype appeared a few times. The chain combines TRBV20-1 with TRBJ1-1; TRBD1 aligns across 7 bases. V was pared by 0 bases and J by 5 bases, with 12 bases of the junction left unmatched. The CDR3 has 16 amino acids. Germline V gene sequence: CDR1 DFQATT, CDR2 SNEGSKA (reference sequence). CDR3 sequence: CSARDPYRGKGTEAFF. CDR3 sequence (DNA): TGCAGTGCTAGAGATCCCTACAGGGGCAAGGGGACTGAAGCTTTCTTT.

The CDR3 sequence is CSVNGVTPTDTQYF. The CDR3 coding sequence is TGCAGCGTTAACGGAGTTACCCCCACAGATACGCAGTATTTT. This sequence joins TRBV29-1 and TRBJ2-3, with D uncertain. CDR1 SQVTM and CDR2 ANQGSEA come from the germline V gene. V was trimmed by 5 bases and J by 2 bases, leaving 14 bases between them. CDR3 length: 14 amino acids.

This clonotype appeared a few times. This chain's CDR3 is CASTPQRGNEQFF. The CDR3 DNA is TGCGCCAGCACCCCTCAGCGGGGAAATGAGCAGTTCTTC. The V gene is TRBV10-2, the J gene TRBJ2-1; 7 bases line up with TRBD2. CDR1 is WSHSY, CDR2 SAAADI, per germline. The J segment lost 7 bases and the V segment lost 7 bases, leaving 7 bases of the junction unmatched. The CDR3 length is 13 residues.

This chain joins TRBV20-1 and TRBJ2-3, with a tentative D call TRBD2 (7 bases). This CDR3 comprises 12 residues. Germline V CDR1 and CDR2: DFQATT, SNEGSKA (reference sequence). The CDR3 bases are TGCGGGGGGGGCGGGAACACAGATACGCAGTATTTT. This encodes CGGGGNTDTQYF.

The chain joins TRBV20-1 to TRBJ2-7, with D hard to call. Deletions cut 2 bases from V and 6 bases from J, with 17 bases between. This CDR3 is 14 amino acids long. Per germline, CDR1 DFQATT and CDR2 SNEGSKA (reference sequence). CDR3 in amino acids: CSARPTFRTREQYF. The CDR3 region has the DNA TGCAGTGCTAGACCCACATTTAGGACGCGCGAGCAGTACTTC.